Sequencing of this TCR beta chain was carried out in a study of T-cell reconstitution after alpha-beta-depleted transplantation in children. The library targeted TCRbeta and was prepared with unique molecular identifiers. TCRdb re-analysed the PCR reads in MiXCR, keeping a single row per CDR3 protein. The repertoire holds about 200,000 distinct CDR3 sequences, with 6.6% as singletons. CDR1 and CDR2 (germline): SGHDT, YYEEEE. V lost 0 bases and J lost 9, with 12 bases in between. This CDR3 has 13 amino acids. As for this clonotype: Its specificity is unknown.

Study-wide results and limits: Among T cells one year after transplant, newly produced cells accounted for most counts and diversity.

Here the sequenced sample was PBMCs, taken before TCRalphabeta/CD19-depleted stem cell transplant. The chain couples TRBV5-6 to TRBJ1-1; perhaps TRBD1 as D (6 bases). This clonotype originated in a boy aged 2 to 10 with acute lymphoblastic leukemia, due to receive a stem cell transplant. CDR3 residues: CASSLDRGAKAFF. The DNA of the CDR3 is TGTGCCAGCAGCTTGGATAGGGGGGCGAAAGCTTTCTTT.